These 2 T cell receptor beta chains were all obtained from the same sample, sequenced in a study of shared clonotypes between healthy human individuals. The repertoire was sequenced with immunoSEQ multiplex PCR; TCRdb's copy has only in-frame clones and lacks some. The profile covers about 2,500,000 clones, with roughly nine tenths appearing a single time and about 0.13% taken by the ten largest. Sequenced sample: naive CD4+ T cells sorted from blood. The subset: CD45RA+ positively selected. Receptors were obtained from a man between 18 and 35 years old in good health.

The CDR3 DNA reads TGTGCCAGCAGCTTAAGATCCCTGACCACCGTGGGAGAGACCCAGTACTTC. Its protein product is CASSLRSLTTVGETQYF. The chain carries TRBV7-9 and TRBJ2-5; D uncertain. CDR1 is SEHNR, CDR2 FQNEAQ, per germline (reference sequence). Deletions cut 2 bases from V and 4 bases from J, with 20 bases between. The CDR3 totals 17 residues.

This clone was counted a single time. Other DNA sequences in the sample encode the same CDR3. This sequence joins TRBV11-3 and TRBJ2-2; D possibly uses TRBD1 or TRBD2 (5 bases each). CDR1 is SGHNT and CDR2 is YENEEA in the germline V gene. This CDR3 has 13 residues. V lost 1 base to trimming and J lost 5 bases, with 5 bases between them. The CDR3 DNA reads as TGTGCCAGCAGCTTAGGGGGGACCGGGGAGCTGTTTTTT. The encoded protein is CASSLGGTGELFF.